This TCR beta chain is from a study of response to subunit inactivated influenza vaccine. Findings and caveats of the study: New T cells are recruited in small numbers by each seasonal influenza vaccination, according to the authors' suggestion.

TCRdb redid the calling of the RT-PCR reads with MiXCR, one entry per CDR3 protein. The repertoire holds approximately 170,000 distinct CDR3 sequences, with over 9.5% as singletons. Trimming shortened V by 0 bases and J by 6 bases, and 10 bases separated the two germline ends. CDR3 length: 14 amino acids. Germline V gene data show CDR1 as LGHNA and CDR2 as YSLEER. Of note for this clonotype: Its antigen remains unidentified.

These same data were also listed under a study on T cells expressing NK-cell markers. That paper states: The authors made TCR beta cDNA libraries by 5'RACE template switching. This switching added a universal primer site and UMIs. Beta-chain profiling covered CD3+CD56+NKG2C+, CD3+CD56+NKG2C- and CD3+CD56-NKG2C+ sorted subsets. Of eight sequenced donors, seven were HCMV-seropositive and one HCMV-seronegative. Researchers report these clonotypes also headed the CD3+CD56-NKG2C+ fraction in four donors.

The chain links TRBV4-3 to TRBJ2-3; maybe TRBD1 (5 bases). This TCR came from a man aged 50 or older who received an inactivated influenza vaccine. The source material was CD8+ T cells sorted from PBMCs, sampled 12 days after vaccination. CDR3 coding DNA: TGCGCCAGCAGCCAAGAGACAGAATGGGATACGCAGTATTTT. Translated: CASSQETEWDTQYF.